The source of this TCR beta chain is a study of T cell changes during pregnancy in multiple sclerosis. This CDR3 contains 15 residues. After removal of 4 bases from V and 4 bases from J, the junction contained 7 bases not matched to a gene. The germline gives CDR1 MGHRA, CDR2 YSYEKL. The table came from immunoSEQ multiplex PCR; TCRdb's copy has only in-frame clones and leaves some out. Counted here are roughly 80,000 clones, around 92% occurring once; the ten biggest clones make up 1.4%. The sequencing used peripheral blood, collected before pregnancy. The chain recombines TRBV4-1 with TRBJ2-3; 8 bases match TRBD1. This sequence was found in a female donor with multiple sclerosis, enrolled in a pregnancy study. CDR3 coding DNA: TGCGCCAGCAGCCCCCCCCTGGACAGGGCAGATACGCAGTATTTT. It translates to CASSPPLDRADTQYF.